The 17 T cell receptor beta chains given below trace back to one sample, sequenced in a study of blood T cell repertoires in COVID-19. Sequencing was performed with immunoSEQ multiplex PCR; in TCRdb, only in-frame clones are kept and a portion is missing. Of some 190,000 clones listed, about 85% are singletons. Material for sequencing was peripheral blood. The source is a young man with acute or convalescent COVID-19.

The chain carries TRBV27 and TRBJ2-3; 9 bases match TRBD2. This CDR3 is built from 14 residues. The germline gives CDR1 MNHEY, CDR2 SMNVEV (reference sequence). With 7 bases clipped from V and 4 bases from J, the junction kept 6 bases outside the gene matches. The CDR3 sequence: CASKGLAGSDTQYF. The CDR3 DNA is TGTGCCAGCAAGGGGCTAGCGGGGTCAGATACGCAGTATTTT.

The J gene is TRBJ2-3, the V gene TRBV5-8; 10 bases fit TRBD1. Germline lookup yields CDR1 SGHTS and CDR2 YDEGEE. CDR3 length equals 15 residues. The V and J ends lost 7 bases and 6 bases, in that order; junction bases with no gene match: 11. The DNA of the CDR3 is TGTGCCAGCGGTCTGGGACAGGGGACCTCGGATACGCAGTATTTT. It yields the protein CASGLGQGTSDTQYF.

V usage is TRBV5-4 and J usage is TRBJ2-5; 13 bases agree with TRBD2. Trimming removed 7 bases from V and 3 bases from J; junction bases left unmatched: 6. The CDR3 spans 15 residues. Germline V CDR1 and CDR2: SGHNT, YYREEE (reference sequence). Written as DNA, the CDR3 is TGTGCCAGCGGGAGGACTAGCGGGGGTGAAGAGACCCAGTACTTC. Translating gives CASGRTSGGEETQYF.

This CDR3 is CATSDRTSGRGAGELFF. The CDR3 bases are TGTGCCACCAGTGACCGTACTAGCGGGAGAGGTGCCGGGGAGCTGTTTTTT. The genes are TRBV24-1 and TRBJ2-2, with TRBD2 matching 11 bases. Germline-derived CDR1 and CDR2 are KGHDR and SFDVKD. The CDR3 spans 17 residues. V gave up 4 bases and J gave up 6 bases; unmatched junction bases: 9.

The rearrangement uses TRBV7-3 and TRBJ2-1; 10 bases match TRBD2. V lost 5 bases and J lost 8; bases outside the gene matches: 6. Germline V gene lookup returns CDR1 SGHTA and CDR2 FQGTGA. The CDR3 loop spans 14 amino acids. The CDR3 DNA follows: TGTGCCAGCAGCAAGAGCGGGAGGGGCGATGAGCAGTTCTTC. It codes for CASSKSGRGDEQFF.

The CDR3 sequence is CASSHSRDGYTF. CDR3 sequence (DNA): TGCGCCAGCAGCCATAGTCGGGATGGCTACACCTTC. The J gene is TRBJ1-2, the V gene TRBV4-1; the D is unclear. Germline V gene data show CDR1 as MGHRA and CDR2 as YSYEKL. The V end lost 3 bases, the J end lost 6 bases, and 8 bases lay between the germline ends. The CDR3 has 12 residues.

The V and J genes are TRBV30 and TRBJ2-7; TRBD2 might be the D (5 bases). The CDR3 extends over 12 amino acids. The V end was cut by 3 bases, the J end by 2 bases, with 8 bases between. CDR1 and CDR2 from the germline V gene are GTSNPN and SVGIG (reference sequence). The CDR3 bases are TGTGCCTGGAGCCCCGGGACCTACGAGCAGTACTTC. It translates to CAWSPGTYEQYF.

The CDR3 loop is CASRDGLAGTEQFF. In DNA, the CDR3 is TGTGCCAGCAGGGACGGACTAGCGGGAACTGAGCAGTTCTTC. The genes are TRBV28 and TRBJ2-1; TRBD2 matches 12 bases. From germline, CDR1 is MDHEN and CDR2 SYDVKM. V lost 6 bases to trimming and J lost 9 bases; unmatched junction nucleotides: 6. This CDR3 is 14 amino acids long.

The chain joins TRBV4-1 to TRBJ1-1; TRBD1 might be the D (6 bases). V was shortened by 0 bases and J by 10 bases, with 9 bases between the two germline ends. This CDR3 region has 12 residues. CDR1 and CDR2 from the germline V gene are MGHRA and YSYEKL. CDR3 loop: CASSQDSTGAFF. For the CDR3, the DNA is TGCGCCAGCAGCCAAGATTCGACAGGAGCTTTCTTT.

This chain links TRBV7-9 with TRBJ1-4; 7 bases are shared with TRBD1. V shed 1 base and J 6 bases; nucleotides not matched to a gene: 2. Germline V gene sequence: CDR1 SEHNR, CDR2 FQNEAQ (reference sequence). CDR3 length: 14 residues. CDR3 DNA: TGTGCCAGCAGCTTAGGGACAGGCCATGAAAAACTGTTTTTT. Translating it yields CASSLGTGHEKLFF.

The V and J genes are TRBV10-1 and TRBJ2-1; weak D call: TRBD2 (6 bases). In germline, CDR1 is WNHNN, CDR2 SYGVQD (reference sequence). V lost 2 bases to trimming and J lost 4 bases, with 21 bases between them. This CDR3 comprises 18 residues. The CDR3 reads CASSEVWSSGRGYNEQFF. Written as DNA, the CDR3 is TGCGCCAGCAGTGAGGTTTGGTCGAGCGGGCGGGGTTACAATGAGCAGTTCTTC.

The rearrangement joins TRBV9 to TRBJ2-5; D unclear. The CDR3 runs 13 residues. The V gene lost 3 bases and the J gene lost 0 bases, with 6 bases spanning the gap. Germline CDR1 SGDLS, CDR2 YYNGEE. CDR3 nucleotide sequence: TGTGCCAGCAGCGCCAGGTACCAAGAGACCCAGTACTTC. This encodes CASSARYQETQYF.

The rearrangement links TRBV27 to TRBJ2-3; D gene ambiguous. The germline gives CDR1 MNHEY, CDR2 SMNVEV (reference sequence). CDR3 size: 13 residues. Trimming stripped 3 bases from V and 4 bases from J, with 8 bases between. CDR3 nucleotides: TGTGCCAGCAGTTTGCGGCTTCCAGATACGCAGTATTTT. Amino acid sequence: CASSLRLPDTQYF.

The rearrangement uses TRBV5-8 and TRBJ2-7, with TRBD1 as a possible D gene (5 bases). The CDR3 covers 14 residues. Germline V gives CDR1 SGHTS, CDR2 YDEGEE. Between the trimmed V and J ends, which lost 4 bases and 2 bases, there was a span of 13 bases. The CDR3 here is CASSHGQGAYEQYF. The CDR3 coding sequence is TGTGCCAGCAGCCACGGGCAGGGCGCCTACGAGCAGTACTTC.

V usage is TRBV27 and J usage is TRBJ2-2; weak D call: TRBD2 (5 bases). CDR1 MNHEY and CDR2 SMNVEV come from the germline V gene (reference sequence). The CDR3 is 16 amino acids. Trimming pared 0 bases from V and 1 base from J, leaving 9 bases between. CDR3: CASSLSGGLNTGELFF. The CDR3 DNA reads TGTGCCAGCAGTTTATCTGGCGGGCTGAACACCGGGGAGCTGTTTTTT.

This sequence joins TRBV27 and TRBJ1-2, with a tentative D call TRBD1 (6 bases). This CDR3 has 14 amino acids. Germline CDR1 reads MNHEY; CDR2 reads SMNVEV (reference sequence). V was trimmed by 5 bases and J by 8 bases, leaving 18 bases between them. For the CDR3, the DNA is TGTGCCAGCAGTCCGTGGGATGGGGGCAGGGGCTACACCTTC. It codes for CASSPWDGGRGYTF.

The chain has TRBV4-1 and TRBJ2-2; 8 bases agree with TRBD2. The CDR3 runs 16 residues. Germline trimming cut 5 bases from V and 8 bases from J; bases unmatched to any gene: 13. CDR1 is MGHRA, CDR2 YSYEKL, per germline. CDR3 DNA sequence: TGCGCCAGCAGCTTGGGACTAGTGAAGGGTCGGGGGGAGCTGTTTTTT. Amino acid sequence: CASSLGLVKGRGELFF.